What follows are 26 T cell receptor beta chains derived from one specimen sequenced in a study of T-cell reconstitution after alpha-beta-depleted transplantation in children. Unique molecular identifiers featured in how the TCRbeta library was prepared. MiXCR, applied by TCRdb to the PCR reads, yields one record per CDR3 protein. Among about 470,000 distinct CDR3 sequences listed, 43% were seen once. The source material was PBMCs, sampled before TCRalphabeta/CD19-depleted stem cell transplant. The receptor source for this set is a girl aged 2-10 years with aplastic anemia, due to receive a stem cell transplant.

This clonotype has only a few counts. The chain couples TRBV4-2 to TRBJ2-7; 14 nucleotides match TRBD2. CDR1 LGHNA and CDR2 YNFKEQ come from the germline V gene. The CDR3 has 17 residues. Unmatched junction bases numbered 7, after V lost 0 bases and J lost 6 bases. In nucleotides, the CDR3 is TGTGCCAGCAGCCAAGACGTATTGACTAGCGGGGGGGGCGAGCAGTACTTC. Protein product: CASSQDVLTSGGGEQYF.

This clonotype was detected once. The chain is built from TRBV6-1 and TRBJ2-1, with 8 positions matching TRBD1. Germline V gives CDR1 MNHNS, CDR2 SASEGT. The V and J ends lost 5 bases and 0 bases, in that order; junction bases with no gene match: 9. This CDR3 contains 17 residues. As DNA, the CDR3 is TGTGCCAGCAGTCCCACAGGGGGTGAAAGCTCCTACAATGAGCAGTTCTTC. As protein: CASSPTGGESSYNEQFF.

V usage is TRBV27 and J usage is TRBJ2-3; 8 nucleotides line up with TRBD1. The CDR3 extends over 15 amino acids. Losses at the gene ends were 7 bases for V and 5 bases for J; bases not matched to a gene: 11. From germline, CDR1 is MNHEY and CDR2 SMNVEV (reference sequence). This chain's CDR3 is CASKVRRTGKDTQYF. In DNA form, the CDR3 reads TGTGCCAGCAAAGTTAGGAGGACAGGGAAAGATACGCAGTATTTT.

As concerns this clonotype: At one boundary the junction diverges from the germline segment, which might be a read error. The chain uses TRBV20-1 and TRBJ2-1; D may be TRBD1 or TRBD2 (5 bases each). The CDR3 has 17 amino acids. Germline V lookup: CDR1 DFQATT, CDR2 SNEGSKA (reference sequence). CDR3 sequence: CCARDKEGTLSYNEQFF. CDR3 coding DNA: TGCTGTGCTAGAGATAAAGAAGGGACCCTATCGTACAATGAGCAGTTCTTC.

The chain combines TRBV28 with TRBJ1-2, with 7 bases fitting TRBD1. This CDR3 is built from 15 residues. CDR1 MDHEN and CDR2 SYDVKM come from the germline V gene. After removal of 5 bases from V and 8 bases from J, the junction contained 14 bases not matched to a gene. The DNA for the CDR3 is TGTGCCAGCAGTCCTCCTGGGAGGGGGCTTCTGGGCTACACCTTC. This codes for CASSPPGRGLLGYTF.

The chain combines TRBV28 with TRBJ1-5; perhaps TRBD1 as D (5 bases). Germline CDR1 reads MDHEN; CDR2 reads SYDVKM. V lost 6 bases and J lost 7, with 13 bases in between. This CDR3 has 13 amino acids. The CDR3 DNA sequence: TGTGCCAGCAGAGTAAATCGGGGGCAGCCCCAGCATTTT. It translates to CASRVNRGQPQHF.

The chain uses TRBV6-1 and TRBJ2-5, with TRBD1 matching 8 bases. Germline CDR1 MNHNS, CDR2 SASEGT. V was clipped by 6 bases and J by 6 bases; unmatched bases: 6. This CDR3 contains 13 residues. The CDR3 region has the DNA TGTGCCAGCAGATCGACAGGGGCGAAGACCCAGTACTTC. Translated: CASRSTGAKTQYF.

This clonotype came up many times. The J gene is TRBJ2-3, the V gene TRBV28; no clear D. V was shortened by 5 bases and J by 2 bases, with 8 bases between the two germline ends. CDR3 length: 13 amino acids. Germline V CDR1 and CDR2: MDHEN, SYDVKM. CDR3 amino acids: CASSMSDTDTQYF. DNA of the CDR3: TGTGCCAGCAGTATGAGTGACACAGATACGCAGTATTTT.

Only a few counts were recorded for this clonotype. DNA of the CDR3: TGCGCCAGCAGCTTTAATGCAGGGGCGCAGCCCCAGCATTTT. Translation: CASSFNAGAQPQHF. The chain is built from TRBV5-1 and TRBJ1-5, with D tentatively TRBD1 (6 bases). V lost 2 bases, J lost 7 bases, and 13 bases lay in between. From germline, CDR1 is SGHRS and CDR2 YFSETQ. The CDR3 covers 14 residues.

This clonotype was seen more than once but under ten times. V is TRBV12-5 and J is TRBJ1-5; 7 positions agree with TRBD1. The CDR3 runs 17 residues. V lost 3 bases to trimming and J lost 0 bases; unmatched junction nucleotides: 8. Germline V lookup: CDR1 LGHNT, CDR2 FRNRAP. The CDR3 sequence is CASGLGQGVYSNQPQHF. CDR3 nucleotides: TGTGCTAGTGGTTTAGGGCAGGGGGTCTATAGCAATCAGCCCCAGCATTTT.

This clonotype was recorded a few times. The CDR3 DNA reads TGCGCCAGCAGCCCACCTGGGGGGCCGGGGAGAGATACGCAGTATTTT. Translating it yields CASSPPGGPGRDTQYF. The V and J genes are TRBV5-1 and TRBJ2-3, with D perhaps TRBD1 or TRBD2 (6 bases each). The V and J ends lost 4 bases and 5 bases respectively, with 20 bases between them. Germline loops: CDR1 SGHRS, CDR2 YFSETQ. The CDR3 spans 16 residues.

The V gene is TRBV18, the J gene TRBJ2-1, with 9 bases that match TRBD2. CDR1 and CDR2 from the germline V gene are KGHSH and LQKENI. This CDR3 comprises 15 residues. The junction had 3 bases not matched to a gene; V was cut back by 2 bases and J by 4 bases. DNA of the CDR3: TGTGCCAGCTCACCATCTAGCGGGATTTACAATGAGCAGTTCTTC. Translation gives CASSPSSGIYNEQFF.

This rearrangement joins TRBV5-1 to TRBJ2-3; D is tentatively TRBD1 or TRBD2 (6 bases each). The germline gives CDR1 SGHRS, CDR2 YFSETQ. V was cut by 5 bases and J by 3 bases, with 13 bases left in between. The CDR3 loop spans 14 amino acids. CDR3: CASSAGGPTDTQYF. CDR3 nucleotide sequence: TGCGCCAGCAGTGCTGGGGGGCCGACAGATACGCAGTATTTT. The whole variable domain, remainder taken from reference TRBV5-1 and TRBJ2-3, is KAGVTQTPRYLIKTRGQQVTLSCSPISGHRSVSWYQQTPGQGLQFLFEYFSETQRNKGNFPGRFSGRQFSNSRSEMNVSTLELGDSALYLCASSAGGPTDTQYFGPGTRLTVL.

The chain joins TRBV11-2 to TRBJ1-1, with D unclear. Germline CDR1 is SGHAT and CDR2 is FQNNGV. V was shortened by 2 bases and J by 2 bases, with 9 bases between the two germline ends. The length of the CDR3 is 14 residues. The CDR3 region is CASSLPETNTEAFF. The CDR3 coding sequence is TGTGCCAGCAGCTTACCAGAGACTAACACTGAAGCTTTCTTT.

V and J are TRBV5-1 and TRBJ2-5; D not certain. Trimming removed 2 bases at V and 4 bases at J, with 0 bases between. CDR3 size: 10 residues. Germline V gene lookup returns CDR1 SGHRS and CDR2 YFSETQ. The CDR3 sequence is CASSLETQYF. The CDR3, as DNA: TGCGCCAGCAGCTTAGAGACCCAGTACTTC.

The chain employs TRBV20-1 and TRBJ1-1; tentative D call: TRBD1 (6 bases). Germline V CDR1 and CDR2: DFQATT, SNEGSKA (reference sequence). V lost 7 bases and J lost 10, with 16 bases in between. This CDR3 has 11 amino acids. The CDR3 bases are TGCAGTGTCGTAAGCAGGGGTATAGCTTTCTTT. Translation: CSVVSRGIAFF.

The CDR3 reads CASSPRTAWADTQYF. For the CDR3, the DNA is TGTGCCAGTAGTCCTCGGACCGCCTGGGCAGATACGCAGTATTTT. The rearrangement links TRBV19 to TRBJ2-3, with D unresolved. Germline-derived CDR1 and CDR2 are LNHDA and SQIVND (reference sequence). The CDR3 runs to 15 residues. Trimming removed 5 bases from V and 4 bases from J, with 16 bases in between.

This clonotype came up many times. This chain connects TRBV6-1 to TRBJ2-1; 7 nucleotides align to TRBD2. The germline gives CDR1 MNHNS, CDR2 SASEGT. This CDR3 has 14 amino acids. V shed 8 bases and J 1 base; nucleotides not matched to a gene: 5. The CDR3 protein is CASGGRGSYNEQFF. The CDR3 DNA is TGTGCCAGCGGCGGGAGAGGGTCCTACAATGAGCAGTTCTTC.

This sequence joins TRBV7-2 and TRBJ2-5, with a possible D match to TRBD2 (6 bases). Trimming pared 1 base from V and 5 bases from J, leaving 17 bases between. This CDR3 spans 16 amino acids. Germline CDR1 reads SGHTA; CDR2 reads FQGNSA. CDR3 nucleotide sequence: TGTGCCAGCAGCTTAGAACTAGCCATGCCGGTTGAGACCCAGTACTTC. Amino acids: CASSLELAMPVETQYF.

This clonotype was found many times. The chain joins TRBV12-3 or TRBV12-4 to TRBJ2-7, with 9 bases fitting TRBD2. J lost 0 bases, V lost 7 bases, and 4 bases had no gene match. The CDR3 has 14 amino acids. CDR3 sequence reads: CASTRTSASYEQYF. In DNA form, the CDR3 reads TGTGCCAGCACCCGGACTAGCGCCTCCTACGAGCAGTACTTC.

The CDR3 DNA sequence: TGCGCCAGCAGCGCCTCCGGGGGTAGAGGCTACACCTTC. Translating gives CASSASGGRGYTF. The J gene is TRBJ1-2, the V gene TRBV5-1; weak D call: TRBD1 (5 bases). The CDR3 loop spans 13 amino acids. Germline V CDR1 and CDR2: SGHRS, YFSETQ. V lost 4 bases, J lost 8 bases, and 15 bases lay in between.

J is TRBJ1-2 and V is TRBV20-1; D remains ambiguous. Germline V gene lookup returns CDR1 DFQATT and CDR2 SNEGSKA (reference sequence). The CDR3 contains 15 residues. Trimming left V 1 base short and J 8 bases short, with 20 bases between. CDR3 coding DNA: TGCAGTGCTAGAGGTGGAGCGAGGGCTAATCTCGGCTACACCTTC. It translates to CSARGGARANLGYTF.

With respect to this clonotype: A read error may be the cause here, since a much bigger clone is one base away. This likely comes from a read error, as the CDR3 has no conserved phenylalanine or tryptophan at its end. J is TRBJ2-3 and V is TRBV6-1; 13 nucleotides match TRBD2. The CDR3 runs to 16 residues. Germline lookup yields CDR1 MNHNS and CDR2 SASEGT. V lost 6 bases and J lost 2; bases outside the gene matches: 5. CDR3 bases: TGTGCCAGCAGCCTGACTAGCGGGAGGACCACAGATACGCAGTATATT. Translated, it gives CASSLTSGRTTDTQYI.

The table lists this clonotype with many counts. The chain employs TRBV12-3 or TRBV12-4 and TRBJ2-2; a weak D match, TRBD1 (6 bases). The CDR3 contains 15 residues. V dropped 6 bases and J dropped 6 bases, with 17 bases sitting between them. The CDR3 DNA sequence: TGTGCCAGCAGACATCAGGGGATCGGCGCCGGGGAGCTGTTTTTT. Translation: CASRHQGIGAGELFF.

The sample holds many counts of this clonotype. CDR3 in amino acids: CASSRGVAGHVTQYF. The DNA of the CDR3 is TGTGCCAGCAGCCGAGGGGTAGCGGGGCATGTGACCCAGTACTTC. This chain uses TRBV6-1 with TRBJ2-5, with 8 nucleotides matching TRBD2. The CDR3 sequence is 15 residues long. V was pared by 6 bases and J by 7 bases, with 13 bases of the junction left unmatched. The germline V gene encodes CDR1 MNHNS and CDR2 SASEGT.

CDR3 in DNA: TGTGCCAGCAGTTCCAGGGCTAGGGGCAATCAGCCCCAGCATTTT. Translated, it gives CASSSRARGNQPQHF. V gene TRBV12-3 or TRBV12-4 combines with J gene TRBJ1-5; a possible D gene is TRBD1 (5 bases). The V end was cut by 4 bases, the J end by 2 bases, with 12 bases between. The CDR3 consists of 15 residues.